These T cell receptor beta chains were read from a single sample in a study of OX40 agonist ivuxolimab in advanced cancers. The data were produced by immunoSEQ multiplex PCR, yet TCRdb's version contains in-frame clones alone and is incomplete. The sample has tens of thousands of clones, 86% seen once. The sample here was CD4+ or CD8+ T cells sorted from blood, taken in a trial of the OX40 agonist ivuxolimab. The receptors come from an adult with an advanced solid tumor such as melanoma, head and neck, liver or kidney cancer. CDR3s include the opening cysteine and the closing phenylalanine or tryptophan. Fields, in order: clone size, D gene, V gene, J gene, CDR3 DNA, CDR3 protein. The D gene is left open where the match is weak. Only part of the rows carry a size: once, few, many, or a class if the clone is expanded.

once	-	TRBV29-1	TRBJ1-5	TGCAGCGTGGGGAACCAGCCCCAGCATTTT	CSVGNQPQHF
-	-	TRBV9	TRBJ1-2	TGTGCCAGCAGCGTAGGAGGCTGGGAGGGTCCAACACTCTTCTATGGCTACACCTTC	CASSVGGWEGPTLFYGYTF
-	-	TRBV4-2	TRBJ2-5	TGTGCCAGCAGCCAAGTAAGTGGCTACTTAGAGACCCAGTACTTC	CASSQVSGYLETQYF
-	-	TRBV11-3	TRBJ1-1	TGTGCCAGCAGCTTACTTTGGACATCGAACACTGAAGCTTTCTTT	CASSLLWTSNTEAFF
-	-	TRBV25-1	TRBJ1-2	TGTGCCAGCAGATTATTTAGGACAACTACTAACTATGGCTACACCTTC	CASRLFRTTTNYGYTF
once	-	TRBV5-1	TRBJ2-2	TGCGCCAGCACGCAGGCGACCAACACCGGGGAGCTGTTTTTT	CASTQATNTGELFF
-	-	TRBV2	TRBJ2-7	TGTGCCACCTCAGACTTAGGACAAAGCTCCTACGAGCAGTACTTC	CATSDLGQSSYEQYF
-	TRBD1	TRBV7-6	TRBJ2-5	TGTGCCAGCAGACGACAGGGGGAAGAGACCCAGTACTTC	CASRRQGEETQYF
few	-	TRBV30	TRBJ1-6	TGTGCCTGGAGTGTTTTGTTCCCTCCAGGGGCCTATGGTTCACCCCTCCACTTT	CAWSVLFPPGAYGSPLHF
-	TRBD2	TRBV30	TRBJ2-7	TGTGCCTGGAGTACACCCTCCTTAGGACTAGCGGGCTACGAGCAGTACTTC	CAWSTPSLGLAGYEQYF
-	TRBD2	TRBV27	TRBJ2-3	TGTGCCAGCAGTTTAGTAGCTAGCGGGGATGGTGTGCAGTATTTT	CASSLVASGDGVQYF
-	TRBD1	TRBV5-1	TRBJ1-5	TGCGCCAGCAGGGGACAGGGGGCGAATCAGCCCCAGCATTTT	CASRGQGANQPQHF
-	TRBD1	TRBV7-2	TRBJ2-7	TGTGCCAGCAGCTTAGCGAGTGACAGGGGCTACGAGCAGTACTTC	CASSLASDRGYEQYF
-	TRBD1	TRBV29-1	TRBJ1-1	TGCAGCGTTGGGACAGGGAACACTGAAGCTTTCTTT	CSVGTGNTEAFF
-	-	TRBV5-5	TRBJ1-5	TGTGCCAGCAGCCTGGGACGGGGAGCTAGCAATCAGCCCCAGCATTTT	CASSLGRGASNQPQHF
-	TRBD2	TRBV11-3	TRBJ2-1	TGTGCCAGCAGCTTTATAGCGGGGGGATCCTACAATGAGCAGTTCTTC	CASSFIAGGSYNEQFF
-	-	TRBV6-5	TRBJ1-3	TGTGCCAGCAGTCATCAAAAGACCATATATTTT	CASSHQKTIYF
-	-	TRBV6-5	TRBJ1-5	TGTGCCAGCAGACCCACGCGAGGTCAGCCCCAGCATTTT	CASRPTRGQPQHF
-	-	TRBV6-6	TRBJ1-5	TGTGCCAGCAGAGGACAAAAAAATCAGCCCCAGCATTTT	CASRGQKNQPQHF
-	TRBD2	TRBV5-1	TRBJ2-5	TGCGCCAGCAGCTTTTCGACTAGCGGGGGCTTTACCCAAGAGACCCAGTACTTC	CASSFSTSGGFTQETQYF
-	-	TRBV7-2	TRBJ2-5	TGTGCCAGCAGCAGAAGGTCTGATGAAACCCAGTACTTC	CASSRRSDETQYF
once	-	TRBV28	TRBJ2-7	TGTGCCAGCGGGACTGGAGCCTACGAGCAGTACTTC	CASGTGAYEQYF
-	-	TRBV7-8	TRBJ1-1	TGTGCCAGCAGCAAAGGGGGGGTGAACACTGAAGCTTTCTTT	CASSKGGVNTEAFF
-	-	TRBV7-2	TRBJ1-5	TGTGCCAGCAGCCCCCAGGGGCGGCCCCAGCATTTT	CASSPQGRPQHF
-	TRBD2	TRBV27	TRBJ2-3	TGTGCCAGCAGGCGGGGGAGAATGGATACGCAGTATTTT	CASRRGRMDTQYF
-	-	TRBV2	TRBJ1-6	TGTGCCAGCAGTGTAGAGAGGGACGGGAATTCACCCCTCCACTTT	CASSVERDGNSPLHF
-	-	TRBV2	TRBJ2-3	TGTGCCAGCTCGTCCGGGGGTCTGGCGCAGTATTTT	CASSSGGLAQYF
-	TRBD1	TRBV6-8	TRBJ2-7	TGTGCCAGCAGTGTGGGACAGCCGAACGAGCAGTACTTC	CASSVGQPNEQYF
-	TRBD2	TRBV7-9	TRBJ2-5	TGTGCCAGCGGACGTTTCGGGGGGGAAGAGACCCAGTACTTC	CASGRFGGEETQYF
-	TRBD2	TRBV7-9	TRBJ2-4	TGTGCCAGCAGCATAGCGGGGTCAGCCAAAAACATTCAGTACTTC	CASSIAGSAKNIQYF
-	TRBD1	TRBV7-2	TRBJ1-4	TGTGCCAGCAGCGCGGGGACAGATGAAAAACTGTTTTTT	CASSAGTDEKLFF
once	-	TRBV6-5	TRBJ2-5	TGTGCCAGCAGTTACGCCGGGGAGACCCAGTACTTC	CASSYAGETQYF
few	-	TRBV30	TRBJ1-2	TGTGCCTGGAGTGTAAGTGACTATGGCTACACCTTC	CAWSVSDYGYTF
-	-	TRBV6-4	TRBJ1-5	TGTGCCAGCAGTGAACAGGGAGGCGGTCAGCCCCAGCATTTT	CASSEQGGGQPQHF
-	-	TRBV9	TRBJ2-2	TGTGCCAGCAGCGCTGCGGGTGGGTGGGGCACCGGGGAGCTGTTTTTT	CASSAAGGWGTGELFF
-	-	TRBV7-2	TRBJ2-1	TGTGCCAGCAGCTTAAACGTCGCTAGGGCCAATGAGCAGTTCTTC	CASSLNVARANEQFF
once	-	TRBV16	TRBJ1-1	TGTGCCAGCAGCCAATCACAGGGATGGAACACTGAAGCTTTCTTT	CASSQSQGWNTEAFF
-	-	TRBV4-2	TRBJ2-7	TGTGCCAGCAGCTCAAAGGGGGGCCCCTACGAGCAGTACTTC	CASSSKGGPYEQYF
-	-	TRBV14	TRBJ2-7	TGTGCCAGCAGCCAACCCAAGCCGGACGGGACTCCCTGCGAGCAGTACTTC	CASSQPKPDGTPCEQYF
-	-	TRBV5-8	TRBJ2-5	TGTGCCAGCAGCTTGTGGGGGGATGGAAGAGGGGAGACCCAGTACTTC	CASSLWGDGRGETQYF
few	-	TRBV7-2	TRBJ2-7	TGTGCCAGCAGCTTAGGCCTAAGTGGTAGCGCCTACGAGCAGTACTTC	CASSLGLSGSAYEQYF
-	TRBD1	TRBV27	TRBJ1-2	TGTGCCAGCAGTTTCGGACAGGGGGGTGGCTACACCTTC	CASSFGQGGGYTF
-	-	TRBV7-9	TRBJ1-2	TGTGCCAGCAGCTTAGATGGCAGATCACCTAGGGGCTATGGCTACACCTTC	CASSLDGRSPRGYGYTF
-	-	TRBV10-3	TRBJ1-1	TGTGCCATCAGCCCTCAGGGAACTGAAGCTTTCTTT	CAISPQGTEAFF
-	-	TRBV19	TRBJ2-6	TGTGCCAGTAGTAATACAGGCTCTGGGGCCAACGTCCTGACTTTC	CASSNTGSGANVLTF
-	-	TRBV7-2	TRBJ2-1	TGTGCCAGCAGCTTATCATGGAATGAGCAGTTCTTC	CASSLSWNEQFF
-	-	TRBV6-5	TRBJ2-3	TGTGCCTGCGGGGGCACAGGCTCCACAGATACGCAGTATTTT	CACGGTGSTDTQYF
-	TRBD1	TRBV7-9	TRBJ2-7	TGTGCCAGCAGCTGGACAGGGGAAGCCGAGCAGTACTTC	CASSWTGEAEQYF